One sample yielded the 18 T cell receptor beta chains listed below, sequenced in a study of technical replicates of blood from several donors. Data came from immunoSEQ multiplex PCR; TCRdb stores just in-frame clones and leaves some out. Among tens of thousands of clones, roughly 95% were seen once, and the ten largest hold 3%. The sequencing input was PBMCs. The receptor set was obtained from a human donor in good health. Some clones in this sample may be carry-over from other donors' samples.

The rearrangement uses TRBV7-9 and TRBJ2-3; 7 bases fit TRBD1. V gave up 5 bases and J gave up 0 bases; unmatched junction bases: 5. The length of the CDR3 is 15 residues. Germline-derived CDR1 and CDR2 are SEHNR and FQNEAQ (reference sequence). The CDR3 DNA reads TGTGCCAGCAGCCGAAGGGACAGTAGCACAGATACGCAGTATTTT. It specifies CASSRRDSSTDTQYF.

CDR3: CASNQAQGHQPQHF. The DNA of the CDR3 is TGTGCCAGCAACCAGGCGCAGGGCCATCAGCCCCAGCATTTT. This sequence joins TRBV2 and TRBJ1-5; TRBD1 might be the D (5 bases). The V end lost 7 bases, the J end lost 5 bases, and 15 bases lay between the germline ends. The CDR3 spans 14 residues. Germline CDR1 SNHLY, CDR2 FYNNEI. The full variable domain, rest sourced from reference TRBV2 and TRBJ1-5, is EPEVTQTPSHQVTQMGQEVILRCVPISNHLYFYWYRQILGQKVEFLVSFYNNEISEKSEIFDDQFSVERPDGSNFTLKIRSTKLEDSAMYFCASNQAQGHQPQHFGDGTRLSIL.

The V call is TRBV7-7, the J call TRBJ2-3; 10 positions match TRBD2. The CDR3 loop spans 15 amino acids. V trimming: 5 bases; J trimming: 4 bases; junction bases outside the gene matches: 6. The germline CDR1 and CDR2 sequences are SSHAT and FNYEAQ (reference sequence). This chain's CDR3 is CASSLLAGAADTQYF. The CDR3 nucleotides read TGTGCCAGCAGCCTCCTAGCGGGAGCAGCAGATACGCAGTATTTT.

The V call is TRBV6-5, the J call TRBJ1-4; 7 bases match TRBD1. CDR3 length equals 13 residues. V trimming: 4 bases; J trimming: 12 bases; junction bases outside the gene matches: 8. Germline values: CDR1 MNHEY, CDR2 SVGAGI. CDR3 bases: TGTGCCAGCAGTTCCGAACACAGGGGTCAACTGTTTTTT. Its protein is CASSSEHRGQLFF.

The chain carries TRBV7-9 and TRBJ2-7, with D maybe TRBD2 (6 bases). Trimming took 7 bases from V and 3 from J, leaving 16 bases between them. There are 14 residues in the CDR3. Germline CDR1 is SEHNR and CDR2 is FQNEAQ (reference sequence). The CDR3 loop reads CASTDGTHGYEQYF. CDR3 coding DNA: TGTGCCAGCACGGACGGGACTCACGGCTACGAGCAGTACTTC.

This clone has just one count. This chain uses TRBV4-2 with TRBJ2-7, with 9 bases identical to TRBD1. This CDR3 is 15 amino acids long. Germline V gene data show CDR1 as LGHNA and CDR2 as YNFKEQ. V gave up 1 base and J gave up 4 bases; unmatched junction bases: 5. The CDR3 DNA is TGTGCCAGCAGCCAAGGGACAGGGGTTTTGTACGAGCAGTACTTC. Protein product: CASSQGTGVLYEQYF.

CDR3 sequence (DNA): TGTGCCAGCAGCTCCCCACTCGGACAGGGAAAATATGGCTACACCTTC. Protein: CASSSPLGQGKYGYTF. The chain links TRBV5-4 to TRBJ1-2, with 8 positions matching TRBD1. The ends lost 3 bases at V and 5 bases at J; junction bases unmatched: 12. This CDR3 has 16 residues. Germline lookup yields CDR1 SGHNT and CDR2 YYREEE (reference sequence).

V gene TRBV4-2 combines with J gene TRBJ1-2, with 7 bases fitting TRBD1. The CDR3 sequence is 15 residues long. Germline-derived CDR1 and CDR2 are LGHNA and YNFKEQ. After removal of 4 bases from V and 3 bases from J, the junction contained 8 bases not matched to a gene. The CDR3 reads CASSRVAGGDYGYTF. CDR3 DNA sequence: TGTGCCAGCAGCCGGGTGGCAGGGGGAGACTATGGCTACACCTTC.

The CDR3 DNA is TGCGCCAGCAGCCAAGATGGGAGTGGGTATAATTCACCCCTCCACTTT. This gives the protein CASSQDGSGYNSPLHF. The chain couples TRBV4-3 to TRBJ1-6, with D unresolved. This CDR3 is 16 amino acids long. V was pared by 0 bases and J by 4 bases, with 10 bases between. Germline CDR1 and CDR2: LGHNA and YSLEER.

The chain's CDR3 is CASSLAPSTDTQYF. The CDR3 coding sequence is TGCGCCAGCAGCTTGGCCCCGAGCACAGATACGCAGTATTTT. This chain uses TRBV5-1 with TRBJ2-3; D gene unclear. V gave up 0 bases and J gave up 0 bases, with 5 bases separating them. Germline CDR1 SGHRS, CDR2 YFSETQ. This CDR3 is built from 14 residues.

V usage is TRBV11-2 and J usage is TRBJ1-4; 7 positions match TRBD1. This CDR3 spans 14 amino acids. The germline gives CDR1 SGHAT, CDR2 FQNNGV. The trim removed 4 bases at V and 8 bases at J, leaving 7 bases unmatched. The CDR3 bases are TGTGCCAGCAGCTACAGGGGCGAGGAGGAAAAACTGTTTTTT. Translating gives CASSYRGEEEKLFF.

In its sample, this clone was seen a few times. The rearrangement links TRBV4-3 to TRBJ1-1, with D possibly matching TRBD1 (5 bases). Germline V gives CDR1 LGHNA, CDR2 YSLEER. The CDR3 sequence is 15 residues long. V lost 0 bases and J lost 8, with 16 bases in between. The CDR3 region is CASSQDRARGSEAFF. The CDR3, as DNA: TGCGCCAGCAGCCAAGACAGGGCCCGGGGGTCGGAAGCTTTCTTT.

The chain joins TRBV4-1 to TRBJ2-1; D gene ambiguous. This CDR3 region has 15 residues. The germline CDR1 and CDR2 sequences are MGHRA and YSYEKL. V was clipped by 0 bases and J by 0 bases, with 6 bases between them. CDR3 region: CASSQDGGSYNEQFF. The DNA for the CDR3 is TGCGCCAGCAGCCAAGACGGCGGCTCCTACAATGAGCAGTTCTTC.

V gene TRBV5-1 combines with J gene TRBJ2-3; 14 positions agree with TRBD2. This CDR3 spans 15 amino acids. Germline V gene sequence: CDR1 SGHRS, CDR2 YFSETQ. The V gene end was trimmed by 4 bases and the J gene end by 7 bases; junction bases not matched to a gene: 5. CDR3 protein: CASSTTSGGGYTQYF. The CDR3 bases are TGCGCCAGCAGCACGACTAGCGGGGGGGGTTATACGCAGTATTTT.

The V and J genes are TRBV29-1 and TRBJ2-1, with 12 bases matching TRBD1. Per germline, CDR1 SQVTM and CDR2 ANQGSEA. The CDR3 spans 13 residues. V shed 6 bases and J 9 bases; nucleotides not matched to a gene: 6. The CDR3 coding sequence is TGCAGCGTCGGGACAGGGGGCGGATCTGAGCAGTTCTTC. Translation gives CSVGTGGGSEQFF.

The rearrangement links TRBV27 to TRBJ1-1; no definite D call. The CDR3 is made up of 14 amino acids. CDR1 and CDR2 (germline): MNHEY, SMNVEV (reference sequence). V was pared by 8 bases and J by 4 bases, with 17 bases between. The CDR3 nucleotides are TGTGCCAGCGGCCGGGAAACGCCGGCCACTGAAGCTTTCTTT. It codes for CASGRETPATEAFF.

The rearrangement joins TRBV11-2 to TRBJ2-1; 7 bases match TRBD2. This CDR3 has 16 amino acids. The germline V gene has CDR1 SGHAT and CDR2 FQNNGV. The V gene end was trimmed by 4 bases and the J gene end by 2 bases; junction bases not matched to a gene: 8. DNA of the CDR3: TGTGCCAGCAGCTCCCCCGGGGGGAGCGCCTACAATGAGCAGTTCTTC. Residues: CASSSPGGSAYNEQFF.

The rearrangement uses TRBV4-2 and TRBJ1-1; D gene unclear. This CDR3 has 15 amino acids. V was shortened by 2 bases and J by 0 bases, with 10 bases between the two germline ends. CDR1 and CDR2 from the germline V gene are LGHNA and YNFKEQ. Here the CDR3 DNA reads TGTGCCAGCAGCCAAATACAGATAATGAACACTGAAGCTTTCTTT. Its translation: CASSQIQIMNTEAFF.